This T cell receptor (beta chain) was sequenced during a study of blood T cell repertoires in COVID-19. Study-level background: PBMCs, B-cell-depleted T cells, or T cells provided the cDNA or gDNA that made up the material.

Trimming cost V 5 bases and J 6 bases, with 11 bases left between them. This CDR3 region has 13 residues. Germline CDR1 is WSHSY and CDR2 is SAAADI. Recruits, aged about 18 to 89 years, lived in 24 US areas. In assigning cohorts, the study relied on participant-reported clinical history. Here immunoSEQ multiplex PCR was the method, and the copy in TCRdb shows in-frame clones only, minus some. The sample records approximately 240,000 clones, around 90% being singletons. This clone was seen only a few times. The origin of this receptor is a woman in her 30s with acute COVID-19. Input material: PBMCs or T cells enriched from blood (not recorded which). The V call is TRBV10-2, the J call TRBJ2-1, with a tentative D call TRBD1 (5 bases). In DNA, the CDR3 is TGCGCCAGCAGTACAGGCGAAGTCAATGAGCAGTTCTTC. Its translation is CASSTGEVNEQFF.